These 9 T cell receptor beta chains were all obtained from the same sample, sequenced in a study of T cells in Graves' hyperthyroidism and ophthalmopathy. Amplification yielded TCR beta CDR3 regions, with RNA transcripts as the source. The TCR CDR3 was amplified in a first-round RT-PCR using the HTBI primer set. TCRdb ran MiXCR on the multiplex PCR reads and lists one entry per CDR3 protein. The sample records some 690,000 distinct CDR3 sequences, 17% being singletons. The sample consisted of blood. These receptors were obtained from a man aged 50-59 years with Graves' hyperthyroidism.

The CDR3 spells CASSLKAGSNTGELFF. CDR3 nucleotide sequence: TGTGCCAGCAGCTTGAAAGCGGGATCGAACACCGGGGAGCTGTTTTTT. The chain recombines TRBV5-6 with TRBJ2-2, with 7 bases lining up with TRBD2. J was trimmed by 0 bases and V by 1 base; bases with no gene match: 3. The CDR3 is made up of 16 amino acids. Germline V lookup: CDR1 SGHDT, CDR2 YYEEEE.

The chain couples TRBV28 to TRBJ2-1; D remains unclear. The ends were cut back, 6 bases at V and 4 bases at J, with 10 bases in the middle. The CDR3 has 13 residues. The germline CDR1 and CDR2 sequences are MDHEN and SYDVKM. The CDR3 DNA reads TGTGCCAGCAGGATGACACTGTACAATGAGCAGTTCTTC. It yields the protein CASRMTLYNEQFF.

This clonotype appeared many times. The chain uses TRBV11-2 and TRBJ2-2; D is possibly TRBD1 (6 bases). The CDR3 is 16 amino acids. Trimming stripped 5 bases from V and 5 bases from J, with 18 bases between. Germline-derived CDR1 and CDR2 are SGHAT and FQNNGV. The CDR3 DNA is TGTGCCAGCAGCACCCTCAGGGGCGGTAGAACCGGGGAGCTGTTTTTT. Its translation: CASSTLRGGRTGELFF.

This clonotype occurred many times. The V and J genes are TRBV29-1 and TRBJ1-3, with D hard to call. CDR3 length equals 15 residues. Germline V gene lookup returns CDR1 SQVTM and CDR2 ANQGSEA. V was cut by 5 bases and J by 1 base, with 15 bases left in between. CDR3 amino acids: CSVLGLPASGNTIYF. The CDR3 DNA sequence: TGCAGCGTTCTAGGACTACCAGCGTCTGGAAACACCATATATTTT.

The rearrangement links TRBV5-1 to TRBJ2-1, with D tentatively TRBD2 (6 bases). V was cut by 1 base and J by 0 bases, with 8 bases left in between. The V gene's germline CDR1 is SGHRS and CDR2 YFSETQ. This CDR3 region has 15 residues. In DNA form, the CDR3 reads TGCGCCAGCAGCTTGCGGGAGCTCTCCTACAATGAGCAGTTCTTC. It encodes CASSLRELSYNEQFF.

The rearrangement links TRBV4-3 to TRBJ2-2; D might be TRBD1 (5 bases). The V gene's germline CDR1 is LGHNA and CDR2 YSLEER. This CDR3 region has 15 residues. V lost 6 bases and J 1 base, leaving 12 bases between the germline ends. CDR3 DNA sequence: TGCGCCAGCAGTCAACAGGTGGTGAACACCGGGGAGCTGTTTTTT. Residues: CASSQQVVNTGELFF.

Only one count was recorded for this clonotype. This rearrangement joins TRBV2 to TRBJ2-1; 8 bases fit TRBD2. Germline CDR1 reads SNHLY; CDR2 reads FYNNEI. The CDR3 extends over 18 amino acids. The trim removed 1 base at V and 0 bases at J, leaving 8 bases unmatched. CDR3 sequence: CASSEDAGGKSSYNEQFF. Here the CDR3 DNA reads TGTGCCAGCAGTGAAGATGCGGGAGGAAAGAGCTCCTACAATGAGCAGTTCTTC.

This clonotype was seen more than once but under ten times. The chain uses TRBV3-1 and TRBJ1-2, with D tentatively TRBD1 (5 bases). The CDR3 extends over 13 amino acids. V lost 1 base, J lost 7 bases, and 10 bases lay in between. Germline assignment: CDR1 LGHDT and CDR2 YNNKEL (reference sequence). The CDR3 sequence: CASSQGGGGGYTF. The CDR3 nucleotides are TGTGCCAGCAGCCAAGGTGGGGGAGGTGGCTACACCTTC.

Many counts were recorded for this clonotype. This chain joins TRBV6-2 or TRBV6-3 and TRBJ2-1, with 10 nucleotides matching TRBD2. The germline gives CDR1 MNHEY, CDR2 SVGEGT. The length of the CDR3 is 15 residues. The J segment lost 8 bases and the V segment lost 2 bases, leaving 6 bases of the junction unmatched. The CDR3 loop is CASSYVTSGKYEQFF. DNA for the CDR3: TGTGCCAGCAGTTACGTAACTAGCGGGAAATATGAGCAGTTCTTC.